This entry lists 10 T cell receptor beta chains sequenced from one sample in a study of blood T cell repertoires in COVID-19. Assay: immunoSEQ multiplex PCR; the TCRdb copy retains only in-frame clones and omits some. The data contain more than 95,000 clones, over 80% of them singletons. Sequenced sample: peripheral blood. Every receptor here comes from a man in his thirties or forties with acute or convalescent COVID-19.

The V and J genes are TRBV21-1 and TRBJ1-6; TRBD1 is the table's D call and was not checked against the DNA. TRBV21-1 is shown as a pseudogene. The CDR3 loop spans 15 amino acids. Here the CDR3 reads CASSSPGGANSPLHF. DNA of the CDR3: TGTGCCAGCAGCTCGCCAGGGGGAGCTAATTCACCCCTCCACTTT.

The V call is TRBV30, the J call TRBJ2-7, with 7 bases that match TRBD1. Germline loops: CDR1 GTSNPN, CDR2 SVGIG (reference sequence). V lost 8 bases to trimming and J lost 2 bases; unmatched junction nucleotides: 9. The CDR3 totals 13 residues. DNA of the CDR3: TGTGCCGGACGGAACAGGGGAACCTACGAGCAGTACTTC. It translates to CAGRNRGTYEQYF.

CDR3 in DNA: TGTGCTAGTGGCGACACCACAGGGGGCAGAGGGGAGACCCAGTACTTC. Amino acid sequence: CASGDTTGGRGETQYF. The rearrangement links TRBV12-5 to TRBJ2-5, with 9 bases lining up with TRBD1. This CDR3 comprises 16 residues. Germline loops: CDR1 LGHNT, CDR2 FRNRAP. J was trimmed by 5 bases and V by 6 bases; bases with no gene match: 13.

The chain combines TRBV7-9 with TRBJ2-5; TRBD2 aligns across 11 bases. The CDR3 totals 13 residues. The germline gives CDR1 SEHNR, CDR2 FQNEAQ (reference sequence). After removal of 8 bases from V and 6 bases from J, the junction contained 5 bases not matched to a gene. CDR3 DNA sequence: TGTGCCAGCGGGGGGACTAGCGGACAGACCCAGTACTTC. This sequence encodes CASGGTSGQTQYF.

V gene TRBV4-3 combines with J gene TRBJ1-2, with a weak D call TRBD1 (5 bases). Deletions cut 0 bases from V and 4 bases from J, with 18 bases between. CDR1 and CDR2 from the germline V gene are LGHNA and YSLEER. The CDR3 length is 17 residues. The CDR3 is CASSQDRLFDSPYGYTF. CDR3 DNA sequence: TGCGCCAGCAGCCAAGATCGGTTGTTCGACAGCCCCTATGGCTACACCTTC.

CDR3 amino acids: CASRVQYATNEKLFF. The CDR3, as DNA: TGTGCCAGCAGGGTACAGTATGCAACTAATGAAAAACTGTTTTTT. The chain recombines TRBV6-6 with TRBJ1-4; D remains ambiguous. CDR3 length: 15 residues. The V and J ends lost 6 bases and 0 bases respectively, with 11 bases between them. Looked up from germline, CDR1 is MNHNY and CDR2 is SVGAGI (reference sequence).

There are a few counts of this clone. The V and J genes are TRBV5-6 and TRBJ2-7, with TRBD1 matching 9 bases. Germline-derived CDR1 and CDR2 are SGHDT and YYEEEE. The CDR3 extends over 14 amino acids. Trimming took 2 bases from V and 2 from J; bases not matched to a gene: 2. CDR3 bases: TGTGCCAGCAGCTTCGGGACAGGGACCTACGAGCAGTACTTC. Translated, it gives CASSFGTGTYEQYF.

CDR3 nucleotides: TGTGCCAGCAGGACAGGGGGCAATTCACCCCTCCACTTT. Its translation: CASRTGGNSPLHF. This sequence joins TRBV12-3 or TRBV12-4 and TRBJ1-6; TRBD1 agrees at 10 bases. V lost 6 bases and J lost 7; bases outside the gene matches: 0. The CDR3 runs 13 residues.

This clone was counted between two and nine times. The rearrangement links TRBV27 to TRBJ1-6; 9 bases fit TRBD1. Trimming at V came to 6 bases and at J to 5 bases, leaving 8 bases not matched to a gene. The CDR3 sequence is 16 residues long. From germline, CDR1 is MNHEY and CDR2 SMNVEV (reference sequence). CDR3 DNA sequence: TGTGCCAGCAGCCTCTCGGGACAGGGCAATAATTCACCCCTCCACTTT. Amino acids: CASSLSGQGNNSPLHF.

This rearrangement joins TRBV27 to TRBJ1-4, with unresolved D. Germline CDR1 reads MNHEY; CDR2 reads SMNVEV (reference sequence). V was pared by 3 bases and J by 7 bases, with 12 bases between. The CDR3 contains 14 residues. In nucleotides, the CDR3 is TGTGCCAGCAGTTTGCGGAGGGTGGGTGAAAAACTGTTTTTT. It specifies CASSLRRVGEKLFF.